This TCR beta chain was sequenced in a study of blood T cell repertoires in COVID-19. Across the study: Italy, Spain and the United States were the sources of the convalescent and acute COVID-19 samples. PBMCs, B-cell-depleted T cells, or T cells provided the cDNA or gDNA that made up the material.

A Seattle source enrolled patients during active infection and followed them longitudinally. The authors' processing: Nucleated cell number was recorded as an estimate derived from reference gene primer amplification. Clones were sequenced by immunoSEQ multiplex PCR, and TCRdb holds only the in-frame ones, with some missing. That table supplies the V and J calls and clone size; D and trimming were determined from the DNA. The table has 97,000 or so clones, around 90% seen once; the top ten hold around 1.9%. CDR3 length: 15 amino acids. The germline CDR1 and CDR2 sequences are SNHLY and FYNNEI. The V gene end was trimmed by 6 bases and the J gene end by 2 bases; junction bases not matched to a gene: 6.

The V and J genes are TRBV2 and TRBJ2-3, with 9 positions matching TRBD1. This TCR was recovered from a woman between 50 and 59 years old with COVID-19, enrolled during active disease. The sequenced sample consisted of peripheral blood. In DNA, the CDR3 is TGTGCCAGCAGATTGGACAGGGGCTACACAGATACGCAGTATTTT. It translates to CASRLDRGYTDTQYF.